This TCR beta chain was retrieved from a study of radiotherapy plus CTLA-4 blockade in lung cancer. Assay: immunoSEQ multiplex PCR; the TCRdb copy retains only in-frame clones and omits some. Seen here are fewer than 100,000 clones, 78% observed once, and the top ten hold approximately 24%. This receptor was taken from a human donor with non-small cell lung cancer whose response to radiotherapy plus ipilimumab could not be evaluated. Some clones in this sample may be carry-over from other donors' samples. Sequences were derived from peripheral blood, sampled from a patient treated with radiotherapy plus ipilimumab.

DNA of the CDR3: TGTGCCAGCAGTGGCGGAGGGAACTATGGCTACACCTTC. This sequence encodes CASSGGGNYGYTF. The chain recombines TRBV6-1 with TRBJ1-2; D ambiguous. The CDR3 spans 13 residues. The ends were cut back, 4 bases at V and 2 bases at J, with 8 bases in the middle. Germline lookup yields CDR1 MNHNS and CDR2 SASEGT.